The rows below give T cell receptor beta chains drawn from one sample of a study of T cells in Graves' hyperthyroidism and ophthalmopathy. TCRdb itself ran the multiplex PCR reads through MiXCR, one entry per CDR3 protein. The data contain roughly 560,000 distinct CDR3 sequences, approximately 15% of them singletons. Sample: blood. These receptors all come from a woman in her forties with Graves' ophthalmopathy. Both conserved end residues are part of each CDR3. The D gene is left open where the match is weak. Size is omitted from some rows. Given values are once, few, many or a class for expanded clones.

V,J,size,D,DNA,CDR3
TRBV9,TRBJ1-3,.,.,TGTGCCAGCAGCGTAGAGGGGGGGGCAGCTGGAAACACCATATATTTT,CASSVEGGAAGNTIYF
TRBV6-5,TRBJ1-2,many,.,TGTGCCAGCGGGGGTCCGTACTATGGCTACACCTTC,CASGGPYYGYTF
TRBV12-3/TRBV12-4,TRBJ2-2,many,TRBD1,TGTGCCAGCAGCCGGGACAGGGTTAACACCGGGGAGCTGTTTTTT,CASSRDRVNTGELFF
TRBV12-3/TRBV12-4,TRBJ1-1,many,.,TGTGCCAGCAGCTGGGTTTCGGGCACTGAAGCTTTCTTT,CASSWVSGTEAFF
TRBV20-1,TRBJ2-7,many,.,TGCAGTGCTAGAGAAGCCGAATACGAGCAGTACTTC,CSAREAEYEQYF
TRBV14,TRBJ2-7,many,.,TGCGCCAGCAGCCAAGATAGGGCAGGGGCTTACGAGCAGTACTTC,CASSQDRAGAYEQYF
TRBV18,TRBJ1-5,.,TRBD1,TGTGCCAGCTCACTGTCTCAGGGGGCTGAACAGCCCCAGCATTTT,CASSLSQGAEQPQHF
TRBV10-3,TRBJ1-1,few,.,TGTGCCATCAGATCGACAGGTCCTCACACTGAAGCTTTCTTT,CAIRSTGPHTEAFF
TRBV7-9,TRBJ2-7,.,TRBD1,TGTGCCAGCAGCGACCAGGACAGGGGGGCCTACGAGCAGTACTTC,CASSDQDRGAYEQYF
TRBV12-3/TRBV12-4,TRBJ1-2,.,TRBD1,TGTGCCAGCAGTTCCTATTTCCCCGGGACAGGGGTCTCTGGCTACACCTTC,CASSSYFPGTGVSGYTF
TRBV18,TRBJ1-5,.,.,TGTGCCAGCTCACTGGGGGGGATGAATCAGCCCCAGCATTTT,CASSLGGMNQPQHF
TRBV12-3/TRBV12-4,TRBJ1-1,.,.,TGTGCCAGCAGGTCACAGGGAATGAACACTGAAGCTTCCTTT,CASRSQGMNTEASF
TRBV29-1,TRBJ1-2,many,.,TGCAGCGTTTTGGAGGGATCTGGCTACACCTTC,CSVLEGSGYTF
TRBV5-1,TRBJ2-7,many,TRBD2,TGCGCCAGCAGCTACGGCATTGGGGGGGGCGAGCAGTACTTC,CASSYGIGGGEQYF
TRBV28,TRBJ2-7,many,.,TGTGCCAGCAGCAAAGGGCCGATTTACGAGCAGTACTTC,CASSKGPIYEQYF
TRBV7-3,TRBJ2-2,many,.,TGTGCCAGCAGCTCGACAGGAGGGGACGGGGAGCTGTTTTTT,CASSSTGGDGELFF
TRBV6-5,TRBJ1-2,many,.,TGTGCCAGTAACGCAGGGTTTGGCTACACCTTC,CASNAGFGYTF
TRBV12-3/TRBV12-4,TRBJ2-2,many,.,TGTGCCAGCAGTTTCGAGGGCTACACCGGGGAGCTGTTTTTT,CASSFEGYTGELFF
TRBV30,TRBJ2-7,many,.,TGTGCCTGGGACGGACGAAAGCGAAACGAGCAGTACTTC,CAWDGRKRNEQYF
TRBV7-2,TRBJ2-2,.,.,TGTGCCAGCAGCTTAGACTCCTACGGGGAGCTGTTTTTT,CASSLDSYGELFF
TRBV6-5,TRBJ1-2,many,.,TGTGCCAGCAGTTACGTGGACAGCAACTATGGCTACACCTTC,CASSYVDSNYGYTF
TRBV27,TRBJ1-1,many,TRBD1,TGTGCCAGCAGTGCAATCGACAGGGACACTGAAGCTTTCTTT,CASSAIDRDTEAFF
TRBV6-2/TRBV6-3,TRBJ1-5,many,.,TGTGCCAGCAGTCCCCAGGCCTCCCAGCCCCAGCATTTT,CASSPQASQPQHF
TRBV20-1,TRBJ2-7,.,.,TGCAGTGCTAGAGGGCATAGCTCCTACGAGCAGTACTTC,CSARGHSSYEQYF
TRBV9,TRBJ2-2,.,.,TGTGCCAGCAGCACCACCGGGTGGAGCACCGGGGAGCTGTTTTTT,CASSTTGWSTGELFF
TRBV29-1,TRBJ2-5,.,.,TGCAGCGCCCGAAGGATCGGTAGGGAGAAGACCCAGTACTTC,CSARRIGREKTQYF
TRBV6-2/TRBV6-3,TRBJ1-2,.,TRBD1,TGTGCCAGCAGTACAGGGACAGCCCCAAGCTATGGCTACACCTTC,CASSTGTAPSYGYTF
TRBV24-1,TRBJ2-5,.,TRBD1,TGTGCCACCAGTGCCCTCGACAGGGGATCACAAGAGACCCAGTACTTC,CATSALDRGSQETQYF
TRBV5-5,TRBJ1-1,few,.,TGTGCCAGCAGCTCTTTCTCCAGGGGAAACACTGAAGCTTTCTTT,CASSSFSRGNTEAFF
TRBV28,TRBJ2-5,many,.,TGTGCCAGCGCCCGTCTAGCGCCCCAAGAGACCCAGTACTTC,CASARLAPQETQYF
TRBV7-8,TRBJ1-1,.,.,TGTGCCAGCAGCTCTGGGACATTACATGAAGCTTTCTTT,CASSSGTLHEAFF
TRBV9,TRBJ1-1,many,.,TGTGCCAGCAGCGCACACTCAGATACTGAAGCTTTCTTT,CASSAHSDTEAFF
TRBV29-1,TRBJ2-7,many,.,TGCAGCGTCAATAATTGGGACGCCGAGCAGTACTTC,CSVNNWDAEQYF